These 5 T cell receptor beta chains were all obtained from the same sample, sequenced in a study of T-cell memory formation after mild COVID-19. TCRdb fed the 5' RACE reads into MiXCR, producing one record per CDR3 protein. This sample has hundreds of thousands of distinct CDR3 sequences, with around 27% found just once. Source material: PBMCs or a T cell subset sorted from them (not recorded which). These receptors were obtained from an adult woman who had mild COVID-19 (a few samples of this study predate the infection). Cell type and time point are not known.

This chain uses TRBV29-1 with TRBJ1-4, with D unresolved. The CDR3 has 12 amino acids. The V gene lost 7 bases and the J gene lost 8 bases, with 14 bases spanning the gap. Germline V gene sequence: CDR1 SQVTM, CDR2 ANQGSEA. The chain's CDR3 is CSASRGREKLFF. As DNA, the CDR3 is TGCAGCGCCTCGCGAGGGAGGGAAAAACTGTTTTTT.

This chain joins TRBV7-8 and TRBJ2-1; no clear D. Germline assignment: CDR1 SGHVS and CDR2 FQNEAQ. The CDR3 loop spans 16 amino acids. With 4 bases removed from V and 4 bases from J, the gap between germline ends came to 17 bases. Here the CDR3 DNA reads TGTGCCAGCAGCTACCGTATCTGGACGGTTTACAATGAGCAGTTCTTC. Its translation is CASSYRIWTVYNEQFF.

The table lists this clonotype with a few counts. CDR3 sequence (DNA): TGTGCCAGCAGCCAATCGGACAGGGGGTTCTACGAGCAGTACTTC. It is translated as CASSQSDRGFYEQYF. The chain uses TRBV4-2 and TRBJ2-7; 10 bases align to TRBD1. Germline V lookup: CDR1 LGHNA, CDR2 YNFKEQ. V lost 2 bases, J lost 3 bases, and 4 bases stayed unmatched. The CDR3 is 15 amino acids.

V is TRBV20-1 and J is TRBJ2-2; unclear D gene. This CDR3 is built from 15 residues. Trimming took 1 base from V and 0 from J, leaving 9 bases between them. The germline gives CDR1 DFQATT, CDR2 SNEGSKA (reference sequence). CDR3 loop: CSARVGGANTGELFF. DNA for the CDR3: TGCAGTGCTAGAGTAGGCGGAGCGAACACCGGGGAGCTGTTTTTT.

J is TRBJ1-1 and V is TRBV12-3 or TRBV12-4, with a possible D match to TRBD1 (5 bases). Trimming stripped 3 bases from V and 4 bases from J, with 15 bases between. The CDR3 has 15 residues. CDR3 residues: CASSFRGGVSTEAFF. The CDR3 region has the DNA TGTGCCAGCAGTTTTCGTGGGGGAGTCTCCACTGAAGCTTTCTTT.